Listed below are T cell receptor beta chains from one sample, sequenced in a study of blood T cell repertoires in COVID-19. Produced via immunoSEQ multiplex PCR; TCRdb's table is partial and in-frame only. The sample consists of hundreds of thousands of clones, about 83% of them appearing once. Sequenced: peripheral blood. The receptors come from a woman aged 50 to 65 who had recovered from COVID-19. Both conserved end residues are part of each CDR3. Each record gives: V gene, CDR3 protein.

>TRBV6-2/TRBV6-3
CASSYSGRGSGSTDTQYF
>TRBV18
CASSPPLSSGRVGEQFF
>TRBV4-3
CASRRDRGNTEAFF
>TRBV27
CASRSVGRETQYF
>TRBV6-1
CASSEREPGNEQFF
>TRBV10-3
CAISESHSSGANVLTF
>TRBV5-1
CASSIGPGAGREQFF
>TRBV19
CASIRGQGHNQPQHF
>TRBV2
CASSFDSDPRNMNTEAFF
>TRBV28
CASMRDRSEQYF
>TRBV30
CACDRRANYGYTF
>TRBV19
CASSRTGGQETQYF
>TRBV7-3
CASSLGGRTDTQYF